This TCR beta chain derives from a study of cytomegalovirus exposure and HLA in healthy donors (dated by TCRdb to about 2017). As for the study more broadly: According to an earlier analysis of 587 of the donors, roughly 180 million T cells yielded roughly 100 million unique TCR beta sequences and more than 250 Gb of sequence data. Approximately 300 gigabases of sequencing data and 78 million or so unique TCR sequences were included in an early release covering roughly 600 HLA-typed donors. The genetic ancestry cluster associated with self-reported Caucasian donors included 80% to 90% of the roughly 390 genotyped donors. The study was designed to test whether signatures of past pathogen exposure could be identified by cataloging public T cell receptors. The T cell repertoires of 666 subjects were profiled by immunosequencing and related to cytomegalovirus serostatus. In addition to the first cohort of roughly 700 subjects, a separate validation cohort of around 110 different subjects was used. High-throughput TCR immunosequencing, statistical association of individual TCRs with disease status, and machine learning were combined to predict cytomegalovirus infection status. A later analysis re-analyzed previously published TCR beta repertoires from hundreds of donors and added high-resolution HLA genotyping to study TCR occurrence patterns. Rather than drawing on any new phenotypic data, the later analysis identified candidate immune exposures from TCR beta sequences and the way those sequences occurred across donors. In an earlier analysis of a few hundred of the donors, high-throughput TCR beta sequencing was used to judge whether each TCR beta V gene segment behaved as functional or pseudogenic. Donor age, sex, ethnicity and CMV serostatus were collected together with the repertoire data. Genome-wide SNP genotypes for about 65% of the 666 donors were used in a later genetic analysis, which treated that subset as a discovery cohort. Every repertoire in the discovery cohort had been generated on one and the same sequencing platform. HLA typing included class I and class II loci at four-digit resolution. The number of donors typed differed by locus, with about 629-640 for A, B, C, DRB1 and DQB1, approximately 500 for DQA1, over 600 for DPA1, and approximately 470 for DPB1. Roughly 5 DR-DQ haplotypes were handled as single units for association and clustering because linkage in the cohort was strong. Among around 400 genotyped donors of the cohort, an average of approximately 220,000 unique TCR beta nucleotide sequences was sequenced per donor, of which about 18% were non-productive.

The library was produced with the immunoSEQ multiplex PCR assay. A mixture of 60 forward primers for TCR Vbeta segments and 13 reverse primers for TCR Jbeta segments was used in the multiplex PCR. The CDR3 region of rearranged TCR beta genes was amplified from genomic DNA with a multiplex PCR assay. On the Illumina HiSeq System, the amplified TCR beta libraries were sequenced as 87-base-pair reads. As for the authors' bioinformatics: A later analysis tallied around 82 million unique TCR beta chains across the 666 repertoires, and some 10 million of those chains were shared by two or more donors. Raw reads were error-corrected and collapsed into unique sequences with a nearest-neighbor algorithm that merged closely related sequences to remove PCR and sequencing errors. CDR3 sequences were aligned to IMGT reference sequences to assign V, D and J gene segments. For a sequence to be retained, a match of at least six nucleotides to both a V gene segment and a J gene segment was required. Rearrangements were classified as productive when the CDR3 lacked stop codons and remained in frame with V and J, and all other rearrangements were classified as non-productive. Following IMGT convention, CDR3 was defined as the stretch from the second conserved V-encoded cysteine to the conserved J-encoded phenylalanine. The earlier analysis of more than 450 of the donors excluded sequences that lacked an unambiguous match to a single V gene segment. In an earlier analysis of 450 to 750 of the donors, a V segment was called functional when productive rearrangements were above 56.7%, and segregating when the standard deviation between donors exceeded 5%. A statistical classification framework was built for diagnosing cytomegalovirus status from the catalog of TCR beta chain sequences. In a later analysis, V and J genes were assigned by comparing TCR nucleotide sequences against IMGT/GENE-DB human TR gene sequences. Using the TCRdist pipeline, a later analysis assigned CDR3 sequences along with most-parsimonious VDJ recombination scenarios. In a later analysis, every TCR beta chain was defined by the combination of its CDR3 amino acid sequence and its V-gene family, and reads without a unique V-gene family were dropped. To address suspected cross-contamination and a sequencing artifact, a later analysis removed around 600 highly shared, low-generation-probability nucleotide sequences. In a later analysis, a clonal expansion index was calculated for each public chain from normalized within-repertoire ranks of inferred template counts. Generation probabilities in a later analysis came from a VDJ recombination model fitted to out-of-frame rearrangements, and those results were checked against IGoR. A later analysis scored TCR-TCR, TCR-HLA and TCR-CMV co-occurrence with hypergeometric tests, applying a repertoire-size bias correction to TCR pairs. False discovery rates were estimated in a later analysis by permuting HLA or CMV assignments 20 times. In a later analysis, co-occurring TCRs were grouped using DBSCAN, and TCRdist sequence similarity was added for clustering within HLA-allele-positive subsets. For co-occurrence clustering, repertoires with fewer than 30,000 or more than 120,000 public chains were excluded, along with roughly five repertoires with anomalous nucleotide sharing. TCRdb carries this immuneACCESS record with in-frame sequences only. Its versions omit some clonotypes, under half of them owing to an unresolved V gene in the studies checked, with the rest unexplained. V, J and clone size are those of that table, while D and trimming were read from the DNA. This sample gives some 110,000 clones in total; 70% to 80% of them show up just once. The biggest ten clones account for around 5% of the sample.

In total, roughly 710 healthy bone marrow donors made up the cohort. All cohort members were sampled while nominally healthy, although unrecorded immune exposures were likely present. The donor was CMV seropositive and belonged to the group of 250 to 300 seropositive cohort members. A peripheral blood sample was collected from each donor, and TCR beta sequencing was performed on peripheral blood mononuclear cells. Genomic DNA extraction from the blood cell samples was performed with the Qiagen DNeasy Blood Extraction Kit. The investigation overall reported the following: A cluster of highly shared sequence variants was judged likely to be a technical artifact of the sequencing pipeline. Several of the top co-occurrence clusters appeared to be linked to parvovirus B19, influenza, CMV and Epstein-Barr virus, according to a later analysis. Roughly uniform sequencing depth across donors was assumed in presence/absence analyses, although this assumption may not hold. The cohort was sequenced for TCR beta chains only, and without alpha or paired-chain data the features that could be detected were limited. A further reported finding was that TCR beta sequences accurately predicted the HLA-A and HLA-B alleles for most subjects in the first cohort. Linkage disequilibrium might explain the correlated functional status among segregating V segments, but an unknown experimental factor could not be excluded. Because counts were too low, roughly 16 rarely observed V segments, including chromosome 9 orphons, were left out of the earlier analysis of some 600 of the donors. In a later analysis, over 15,000 TCR beta sequences were associated with specific HLA alleles at a false discovery rate of 0.05. V-gene and J-gene trimming of TCR beta chains was associated with a missense DCLRE1C variant in a later genetic analysis, and the association was replicated in an independent cohort. In a later analysis, HLA-associated TCR beta chains were found to be more clonally expanded and to have lower generation probabilities than equally common non-associated chains. Because some donors lacked HLA typing at each locus, the association tests relied only on the typed subset. Most TCR sequences were observed very rarely across donors, whereas some public TCRs were present in many individuals. In the study, 164 TCR beta chains were listed as associated with cytomegalovirus. According to the authors, the approach could potentially be generalized to other disease states and immunological phenotypes. A later analysis found that TCR association rates varied across HLA loci, with DRB1 alleles showing the most associated TCRs and HLA-C alleles the fewest. For the cohort, immune exposure information was limited to CMV serostatus. In both the original and validation cohorts, the classifier was reported to diagnose cytomegalovirus status with high specificity and sensitivity. A later analysis found that most CMV-associated TCR beta chains appeared HLA-restricted, with HLA associations seemingly driven largely by CMV exposure. Strong co-occurrence of HLA alleles, especially DR and DQ, made assigning TCR associations to individual alleles difficult. In a later genetic analysis, fewer N-insertions in productive TCRs were reported among donors in an Asian-associated ancestry cluster than the roughly 640-donor mean. A few of the identified cytomegalovirus-associated TCR beta chains were confirmed in vitro to be specific for cytomegalovirus antigens. Broadly in line with IMGT annotations, most TCR beta V segments showed up in productive rearrangements about 87% or about 30% of the time in an earlier analysis of 587 of the donors.

With regard to this clone: The specificity of this receptor is unknown. No base qualities exist here, and no much larger clone lies one base off it.

The sequenced material came from PBMCs. This clonotype was sampled from a man between 45 and 60 years old in good health and CMV-seropositive.

The DNA sequence follows: TGTGCCAGCAGGACAGGATCGAACACTGAAGCTTTCTTT. Its amino acids are CASRTGSNTEAFF. The rearranged segments are TRBV6-6 and TRBJ1-1; TRBD1 could be the D gene, as 6 bases match. The germline V gene (reference sequence) specifies MNHNY as CDR1 and SVGAGI as CDR2. Its CDR3 holds 13 amino acids, cysteine through phenylalanine. The CDR3 DNA has 39 bases and is translated from base 1. At the junction V is shortened by 6 bases and J by 1 base, with 9 bases in between.